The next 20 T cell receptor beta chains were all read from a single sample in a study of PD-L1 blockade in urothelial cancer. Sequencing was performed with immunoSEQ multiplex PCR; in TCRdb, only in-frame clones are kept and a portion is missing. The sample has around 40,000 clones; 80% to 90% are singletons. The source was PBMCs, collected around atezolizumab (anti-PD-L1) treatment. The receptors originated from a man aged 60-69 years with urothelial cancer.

The CDR3: CASSPRNDRNYGYTF. The DNA for the CDR3 is TGTGCCAGCTCACCACGAAACGACAGGAACTATGGCTACACCTTC. The chain joins TRBV18 to TRBJ1-2; D may be TRBD1 (6 bases). CDR1 is KGHSH and CDR2 is LQKENI in the germline V gene. Trimming shortened V by 1 base and J by 2 bases, and 11 bases separated the two germline ends. The CDR3 is made up of 15 amino acids.

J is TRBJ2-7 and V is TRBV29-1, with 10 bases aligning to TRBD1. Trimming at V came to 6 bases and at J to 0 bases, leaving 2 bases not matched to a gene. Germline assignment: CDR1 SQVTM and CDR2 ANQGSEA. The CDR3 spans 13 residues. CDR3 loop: CSVGTGDSYEQYF. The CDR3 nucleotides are TGCAGCGTAGGGACAGGGGACTCCTACGAGCAGTACTTC.

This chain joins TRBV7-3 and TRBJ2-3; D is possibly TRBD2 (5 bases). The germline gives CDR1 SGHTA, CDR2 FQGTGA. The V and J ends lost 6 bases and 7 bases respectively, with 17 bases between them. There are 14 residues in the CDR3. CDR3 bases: TGTGCCAGCAGTTCCCCGATGGGCGGGCATACGCAGTATTTT. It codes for CASSSPMGGHTQYF. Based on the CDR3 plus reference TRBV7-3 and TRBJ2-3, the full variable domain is GAGVSQTPSNKVTEKGKYVELRCDPISGHTALYWYRQSLGQGPEFLIYFQGTGAADDSGLPNDRFFAVRPEGSVSTLKIQRTERGDSAVYLCASSSPMGGHTQYFGPGTRLTVL.

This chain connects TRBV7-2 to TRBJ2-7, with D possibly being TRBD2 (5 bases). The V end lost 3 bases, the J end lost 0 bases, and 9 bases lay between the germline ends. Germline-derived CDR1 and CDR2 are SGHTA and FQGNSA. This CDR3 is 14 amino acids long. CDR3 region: CASSLGGYSYEQYF. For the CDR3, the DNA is TGTGCCAGCAGCTTGGGCGGGTACTCCTACGAGCAGTACTTC.

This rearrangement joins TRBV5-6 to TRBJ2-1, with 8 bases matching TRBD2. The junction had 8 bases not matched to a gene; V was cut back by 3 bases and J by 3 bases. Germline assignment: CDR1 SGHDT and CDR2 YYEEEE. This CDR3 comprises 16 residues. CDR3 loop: CASSSVTLAVYNEQFF. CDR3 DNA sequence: TGTGCCAGCAGCTCCGTGACACTAGCGGTCTACAATGAGCAGTTCTTC.

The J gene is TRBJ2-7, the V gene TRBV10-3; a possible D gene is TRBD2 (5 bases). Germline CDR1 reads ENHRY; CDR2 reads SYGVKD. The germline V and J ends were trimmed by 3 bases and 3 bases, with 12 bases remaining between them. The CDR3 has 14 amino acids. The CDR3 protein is CAISDKEANYEQYF. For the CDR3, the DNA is TGTGCCATCAGTGATAAGGAGGCCAACTACGAGCAGTACTTC.

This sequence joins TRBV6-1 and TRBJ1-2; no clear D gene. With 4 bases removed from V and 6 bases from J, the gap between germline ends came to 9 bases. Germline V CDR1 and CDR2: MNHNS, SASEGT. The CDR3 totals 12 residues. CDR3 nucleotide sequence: TGTGCCAGCAGTGCTCTGAAGCATGGCTACACCTTC. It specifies CASSALKHGYTF.

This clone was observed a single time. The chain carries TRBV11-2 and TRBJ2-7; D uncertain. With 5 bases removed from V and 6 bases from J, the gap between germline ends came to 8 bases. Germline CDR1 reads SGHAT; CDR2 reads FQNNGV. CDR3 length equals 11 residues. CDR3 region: CASSQIFEQYF. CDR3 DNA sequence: TGTGCCAGCAGCCAAATTTTCGAGCAGTACTTC.

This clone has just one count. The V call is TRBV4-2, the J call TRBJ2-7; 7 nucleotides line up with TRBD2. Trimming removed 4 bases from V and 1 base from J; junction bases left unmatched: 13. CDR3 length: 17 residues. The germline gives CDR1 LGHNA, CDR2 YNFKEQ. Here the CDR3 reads CASSPHSGRSLSYEQYF. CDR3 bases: TGTGCCAGCAGCCCGCATAGCGGGCGGTCCTTATCCTACGAGCAGTACTTC.

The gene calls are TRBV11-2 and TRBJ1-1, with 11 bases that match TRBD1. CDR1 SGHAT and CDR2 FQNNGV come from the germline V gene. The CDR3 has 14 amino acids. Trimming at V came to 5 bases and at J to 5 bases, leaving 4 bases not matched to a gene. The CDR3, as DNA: TGTGCCAGCAGCATGGGGACAGGGGGGACTGAAGCTTTCTTT. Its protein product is CASSMGTGGTEAFF.

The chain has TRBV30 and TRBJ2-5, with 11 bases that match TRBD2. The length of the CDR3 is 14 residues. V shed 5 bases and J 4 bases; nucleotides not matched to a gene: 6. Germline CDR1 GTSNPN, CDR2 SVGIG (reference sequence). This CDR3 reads CAWGLAGGRETQYF. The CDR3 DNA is TGTGCCTGGGGATTAGCGGGAGGGCGAGAGACCCAGTACTTC.

The CDR3 bases are TGTGCCAGCAGTGCCGTTCAGGGACTAGGAGGGGCCAACGTCCTGACTTTC. Its translation is CASSAVQGLGGANVLTF. The V gene is TRBV2, the J gene TRBJ2-6; 8 bases agree with TRBD2. Germline trimming cut 4 bases from V and 4 bases from J; bases unmatched to any gene: 9. Germline V lookup: CDR1 SNHLY, CDR2 FYNNEI. The CDR3 sequence is 17 residues long.

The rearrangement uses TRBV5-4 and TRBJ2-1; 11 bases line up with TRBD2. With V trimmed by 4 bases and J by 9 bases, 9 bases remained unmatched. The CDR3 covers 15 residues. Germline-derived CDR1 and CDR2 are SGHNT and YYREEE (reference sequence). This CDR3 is CASSEVAGGLGEQFF. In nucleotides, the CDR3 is TGTGCCAGCAGCGAAGTAGCGGGAGGGCTCGGTGAGCAGTTCTTC.

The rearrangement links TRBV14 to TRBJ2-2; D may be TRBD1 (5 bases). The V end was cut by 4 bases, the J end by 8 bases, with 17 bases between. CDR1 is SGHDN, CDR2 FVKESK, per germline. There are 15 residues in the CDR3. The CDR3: CASSRGHVGLGELFF. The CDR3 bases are TGTGCCAGCAGCCGTGGACACGTTGGATTGGGGGAGCTGTTTTTT.

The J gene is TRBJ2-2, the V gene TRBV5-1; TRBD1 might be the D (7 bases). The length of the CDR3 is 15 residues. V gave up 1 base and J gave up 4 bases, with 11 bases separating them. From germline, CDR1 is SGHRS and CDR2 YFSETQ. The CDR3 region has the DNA TGCGCCAGCAGCTTGACAGGGGAGGCCACCGGGGAGCTGTTTTTT. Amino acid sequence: CASSLTGEATGELFF.

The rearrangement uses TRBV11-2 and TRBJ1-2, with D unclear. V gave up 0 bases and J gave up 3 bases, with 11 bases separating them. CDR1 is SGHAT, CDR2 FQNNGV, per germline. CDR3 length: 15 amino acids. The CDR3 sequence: CASSLDRAVDYGYTF. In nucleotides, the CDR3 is TGTGCCAGCAGCTTAGATCGCGCGGTGGACTATGGCTACACCTTC.

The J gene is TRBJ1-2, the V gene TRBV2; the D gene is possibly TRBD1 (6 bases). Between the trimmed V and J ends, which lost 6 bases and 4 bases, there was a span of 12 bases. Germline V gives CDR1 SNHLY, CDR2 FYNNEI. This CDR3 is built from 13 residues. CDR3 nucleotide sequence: TGTGCCAGCAGCCGGGACACTCTCTATGGCTACACCTTC. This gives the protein CASSRDTLYGYTF.

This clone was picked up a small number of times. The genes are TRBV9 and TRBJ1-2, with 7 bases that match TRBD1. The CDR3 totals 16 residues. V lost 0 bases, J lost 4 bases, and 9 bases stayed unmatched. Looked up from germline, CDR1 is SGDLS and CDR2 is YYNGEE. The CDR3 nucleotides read TGTGCCAGCAGCGTAGGGGGCGACAGGGCCCCCTATGGCTACACCTTC. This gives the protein CASSVGGDRAPYGYTF.

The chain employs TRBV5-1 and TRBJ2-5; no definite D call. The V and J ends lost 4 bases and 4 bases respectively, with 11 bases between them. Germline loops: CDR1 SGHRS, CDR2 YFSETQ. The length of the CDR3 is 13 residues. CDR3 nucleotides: TGCGCCAGCAGCGAGGCAGTGCTAGAGACCCAGTACTTC. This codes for CASSEAVLETQYF.

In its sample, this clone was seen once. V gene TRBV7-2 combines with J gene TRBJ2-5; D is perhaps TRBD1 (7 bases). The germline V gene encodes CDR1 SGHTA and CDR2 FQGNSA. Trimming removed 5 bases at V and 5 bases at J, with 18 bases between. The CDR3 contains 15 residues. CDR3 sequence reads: CASSKHRGGGETQYF. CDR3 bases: TGTGCCAGCAGCAAACACAGGGGAGGTGGGGAGACCCAGTACTTC.